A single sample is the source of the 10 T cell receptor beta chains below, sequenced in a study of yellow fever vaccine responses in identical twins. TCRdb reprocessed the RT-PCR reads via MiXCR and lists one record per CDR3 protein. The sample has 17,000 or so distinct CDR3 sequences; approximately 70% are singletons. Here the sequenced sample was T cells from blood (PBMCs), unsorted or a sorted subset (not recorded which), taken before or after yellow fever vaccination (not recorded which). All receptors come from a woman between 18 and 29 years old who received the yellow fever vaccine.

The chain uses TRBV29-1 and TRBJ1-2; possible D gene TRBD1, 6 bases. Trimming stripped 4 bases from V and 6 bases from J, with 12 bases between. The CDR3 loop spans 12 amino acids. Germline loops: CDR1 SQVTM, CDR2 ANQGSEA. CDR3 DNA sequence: TGCAGCGTTGGGGGTCAGGGGCATGGCTACACCTTC. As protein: CSVGGQGHGYTF.

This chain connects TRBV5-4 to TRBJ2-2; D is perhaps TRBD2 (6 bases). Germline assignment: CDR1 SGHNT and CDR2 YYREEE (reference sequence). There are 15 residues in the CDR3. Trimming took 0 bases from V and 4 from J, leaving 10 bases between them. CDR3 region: CASSLEGGVTGELFF. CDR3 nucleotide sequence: TGTGCCAGCAGCTTGGAAGGAGGGGTCACCGGGGAGCTGTTTTTT.

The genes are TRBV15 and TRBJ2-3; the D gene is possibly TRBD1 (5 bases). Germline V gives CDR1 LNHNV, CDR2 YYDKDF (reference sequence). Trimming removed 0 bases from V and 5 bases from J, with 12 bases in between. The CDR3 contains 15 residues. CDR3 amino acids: CATSRDGRGGDTQYF. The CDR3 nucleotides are TGTGCCACCAGCAGAGATGGAAGGGGTGGAGATACGCAGTATTTT.

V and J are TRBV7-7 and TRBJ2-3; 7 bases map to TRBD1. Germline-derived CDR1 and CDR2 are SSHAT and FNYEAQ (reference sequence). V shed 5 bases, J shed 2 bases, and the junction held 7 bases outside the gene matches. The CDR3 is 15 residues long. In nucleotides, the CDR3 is TGTGCCAGCAGCCCGGGACAGACTTCCACAGATACGCAGTATTTT. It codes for CASSPGQTSTDTQYF.

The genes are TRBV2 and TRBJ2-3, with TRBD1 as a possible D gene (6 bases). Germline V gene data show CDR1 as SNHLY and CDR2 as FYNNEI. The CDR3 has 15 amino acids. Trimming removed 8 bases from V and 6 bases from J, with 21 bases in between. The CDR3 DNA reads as TGTGCCAGCGCTGATCAGGGGCACCCTGATGATACGCAGTATTTT. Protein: CASADQGHPDDTQYF.

The CDR3 is CASSGNHYGYTF. The CDR3 DNA sequence: TGTGCCAGTAGTGGGAACCACTATGGCTACACCTTC. V and J are TRBV19 and TRBJ1-2; D not certain. The germline gives CDR1 LNHDA, CDR2 SQIVND (reference sequence). The CDR3 extends over 12 amino acids. Trimming took off 5 bases at V and 3 bases at J, with 7 bases between the two ends.

In DNA, the CDR3 is TGTGCCAGCAGTGTCGGGATGGGAACTGAAGCTTTCTTT. Amino acids: CASSVGMGTEAFF. This chain uses TRBV6-4 with TRBJ1-1; unclear D gene. The CDR3 spans 13 residues. Trimming took 4 bases from V and 5 from J, leaving 11 bases between them. Looked up from germline, CDR1 is MRHNA and CDR2 is SNTAGT.

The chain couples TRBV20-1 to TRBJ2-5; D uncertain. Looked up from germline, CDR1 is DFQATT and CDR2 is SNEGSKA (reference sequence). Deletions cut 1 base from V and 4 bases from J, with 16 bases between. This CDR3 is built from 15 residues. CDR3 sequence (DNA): TGCAGTGCTAGAGCTCAGTTGTGGCTAGGAGAGACCCAGTACTTC. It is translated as CSARAQLWLGETQYF.

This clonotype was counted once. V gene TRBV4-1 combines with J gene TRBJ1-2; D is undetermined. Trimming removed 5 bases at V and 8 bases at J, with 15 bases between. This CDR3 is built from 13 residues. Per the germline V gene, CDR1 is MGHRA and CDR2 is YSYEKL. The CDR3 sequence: CASSSWREKGYTF. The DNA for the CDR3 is TGCGCCAGCAGCAGTTGGAGGGAGAAGGGCTACACCTTC.

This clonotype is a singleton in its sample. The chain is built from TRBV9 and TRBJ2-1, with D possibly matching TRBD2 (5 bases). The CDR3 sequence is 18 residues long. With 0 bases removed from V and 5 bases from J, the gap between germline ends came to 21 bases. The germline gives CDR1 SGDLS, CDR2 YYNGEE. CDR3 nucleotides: TGTGCCAGCAGCGTAGAGTCGCGAGGGCGTCCTCGCCACAATGAGCAGTTCTTC. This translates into CASSVESRGRPRHNEQFF.